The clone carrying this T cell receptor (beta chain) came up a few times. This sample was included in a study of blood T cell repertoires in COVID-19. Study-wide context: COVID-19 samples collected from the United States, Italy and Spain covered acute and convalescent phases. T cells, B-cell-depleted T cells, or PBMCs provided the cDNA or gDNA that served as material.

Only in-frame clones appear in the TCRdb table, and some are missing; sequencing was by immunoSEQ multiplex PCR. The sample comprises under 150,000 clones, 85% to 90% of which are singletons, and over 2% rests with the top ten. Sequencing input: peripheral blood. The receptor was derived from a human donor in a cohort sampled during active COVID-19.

This CDR3 is CAWSGQGNRAETQYF. DNA of the CDR3: TGTGCCTGGAGTGGGCAGGGGAATCGCGCGGAGACCCAGTACTTC. The V call is TRBV30, the J call TRBJ2-5; D is perhaps TRBD1 (6 bases). Trimming took 1 base from V and 5 from J, leaving 17 bases between them. Germline CDR1 is GTSNPN and CDR2 is SVGIG (reference sequence). The CDR3 has 15 residues.